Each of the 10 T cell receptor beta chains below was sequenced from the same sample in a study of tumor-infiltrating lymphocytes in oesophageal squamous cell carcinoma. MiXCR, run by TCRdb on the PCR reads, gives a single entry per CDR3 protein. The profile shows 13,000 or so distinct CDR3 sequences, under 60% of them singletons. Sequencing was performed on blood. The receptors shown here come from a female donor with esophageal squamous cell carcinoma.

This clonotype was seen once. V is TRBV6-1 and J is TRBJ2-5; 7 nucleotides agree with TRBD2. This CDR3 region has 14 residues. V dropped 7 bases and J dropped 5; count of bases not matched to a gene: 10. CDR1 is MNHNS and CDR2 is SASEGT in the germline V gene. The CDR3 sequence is CASTRTRASETQYF. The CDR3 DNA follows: TGTGCCAGCACCAGGACTAGGGCCTCGGAGACCCAGTACTTC.

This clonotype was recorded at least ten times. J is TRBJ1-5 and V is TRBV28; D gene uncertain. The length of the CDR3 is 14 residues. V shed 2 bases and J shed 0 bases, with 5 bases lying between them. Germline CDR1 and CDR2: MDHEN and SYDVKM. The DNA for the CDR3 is TGTGCCAGCAGTTTACCCTATAGCAATCAGCCCCAGCATTTT. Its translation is CASSLPYSNQPQHF.

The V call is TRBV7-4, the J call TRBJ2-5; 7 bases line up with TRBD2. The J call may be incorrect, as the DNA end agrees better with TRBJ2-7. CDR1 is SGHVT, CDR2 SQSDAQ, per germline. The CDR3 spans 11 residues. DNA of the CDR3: TGTGCCAGCGGGGGGGGAGACGAGCAGTACTTC. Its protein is CASGGGDEQYF.

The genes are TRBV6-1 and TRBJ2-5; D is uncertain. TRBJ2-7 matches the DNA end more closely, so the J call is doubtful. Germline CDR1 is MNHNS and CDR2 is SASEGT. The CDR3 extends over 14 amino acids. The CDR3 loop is CASRSSTHSYEQYF. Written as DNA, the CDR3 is TGTGCCAGCAGATCCTCTACCCACTCCTACGAGCAGTACTTC.

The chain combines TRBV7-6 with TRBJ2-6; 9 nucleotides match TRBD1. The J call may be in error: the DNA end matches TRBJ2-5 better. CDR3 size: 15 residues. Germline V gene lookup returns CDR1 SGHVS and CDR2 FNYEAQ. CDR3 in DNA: TGTGCCAGCAGCTTAGGGGACAGGGATGGAGAGACCCAGTACTTC. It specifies CASSLGDRDGETQYF.

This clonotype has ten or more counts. DNA for the CDR3: TGTGCCAGCAGCTTGGATATTTTGCGGGACTATGGCTACACCTTC. Its protein is CASSLDILRDYGYTF. The gene calls are TRBV5-5 and TRBJ1-2, with D unclear. Per the germline V gene, CDR1 is SGHKS and CDR2 is YYEKEE (reference sequence). This CDR3 has 15 amino acids. V was cut by 0 bases and J by 3 bases, with 12 bases left in between.

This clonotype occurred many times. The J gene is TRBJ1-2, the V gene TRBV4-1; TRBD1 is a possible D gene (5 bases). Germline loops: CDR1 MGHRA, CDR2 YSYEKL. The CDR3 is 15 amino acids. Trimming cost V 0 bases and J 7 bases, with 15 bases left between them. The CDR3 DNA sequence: TGCGCCAGCAGCCAAGATCTGGGGACCCGTTTTGGCTACACCTTC. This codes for CASSQDLGTRFGYTF.

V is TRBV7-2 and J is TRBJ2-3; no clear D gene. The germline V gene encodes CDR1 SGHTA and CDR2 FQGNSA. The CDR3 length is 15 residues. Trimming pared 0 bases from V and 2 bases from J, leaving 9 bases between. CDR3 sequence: CASSLAGSVTDTQYF. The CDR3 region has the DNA TGTGCCAGCAGCTTAGCCGGATCAGTCACAGATACGCAGTATTTT.

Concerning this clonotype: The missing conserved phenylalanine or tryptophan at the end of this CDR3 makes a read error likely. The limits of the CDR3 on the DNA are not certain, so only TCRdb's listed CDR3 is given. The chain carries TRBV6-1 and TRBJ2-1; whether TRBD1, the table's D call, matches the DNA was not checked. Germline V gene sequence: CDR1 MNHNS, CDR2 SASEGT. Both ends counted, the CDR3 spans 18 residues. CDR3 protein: CASSSTTQAGGLGYTFGS.

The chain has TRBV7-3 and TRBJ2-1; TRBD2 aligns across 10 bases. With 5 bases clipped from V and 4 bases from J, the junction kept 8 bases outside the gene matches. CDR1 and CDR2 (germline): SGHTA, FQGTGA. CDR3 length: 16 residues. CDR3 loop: CASSKPGLASYNEQFF. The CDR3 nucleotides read TGTGCCAGCAGCAAACCGGGACTAGCGAGTTACAATGAGCAGTTCTTC.